The 25 T cell receptor beta chains presented below share a single source sample, sequenced in a study of T-cell reconstitution after alpha-beta-depleted transplantation in children. The library targeted TCRbeta and was prepared with unique molecular identifiers. TCRdb recomputed calls from the PCR reads with MiXCR, one row per CDR3 protein. The table includes roughly 120,000 distinct CDR3 sequences, 10% detected once. Sequencing used PBMCs, obtained before TCRalphabeta/CD19-depleted stem cell transplant. The origin of the receptors is a boy aged 2 to 10 with acute lymphoblastic leukemia, due to receive a stem cell transplant.

The chain recombines TRBV4-1 with TRBJ2-7; D uncertain. Per germline, CDR1 MGHRA and CDR2 YSYEKL. Trimming removed 1 base from V and 0 bases from J, with 10 bases in between. This CDR3 region has 15 residues. This CDR3 is CASSQGIGPSYEQYF. The CDR3 coding sequence is TGCGCCAGCAGCCAAGGTATTGGCCCCTCCTACGAGCAGTACTTC.

This clonotype was recorded a few times. The chain is built from TRBV7-9 and TRBJ2-3, with unresolved D. This CDR3 spans 11 amino acids. The germline V gene encodes CDR1 SEHNR and CDR2 FQNEAQ (reference sequence). The V gene lost 5 bases and the J gene lost 5 bases, with 5 bases spanning the gap. DNA for the CDR3: TGTGCCAGCAGCCCGGTAGATACGCAGTATTTT. This gives the protein CASSPVDTQYF.

This chain uses TRBV5-1 with TRBJ2-1, with 8 bases that match TRBD2. The CDR3 runs to 15 residues. Germline V CDR1 and CDR2: SGHRS, YFSETQ. The trim removed 3 bases at V and 4 bases at J, leaving 6 bases unmatched. CDR3 loop: CASSSSSGSYNEQFF. The DNA for the CDR3 is TGCGCCAGCAGCTCCTCTAGCGGGTCTTACAATGAGCAGTTCTTC.

This CDR3 reads CASNPVVRSNQPQHF. CDR3 in DNA: TGTGCCAGTAATCCGGTTGTTCGTAGCAATCAGCCCCAGCATTTT. The rearrangement links TRBV19 to TRBJ1-5, with D unclear. Trimming took 7 bases from V and 0 from J, leaving 13 bases between them. The CDR3 is made up of 15 amino acids. In germline, CDR1 is LNHDA, CDR2 SQIVND (reference sequence).

This clonotype has a count of ten or more. The chain is built from TRBV25-1 and TRBJ2-6, with D perhaps matching TRBD1 or TRBD2 (5 bases each). This CDR3 contains 18 residues. Trimming took off 0 bases at V and 0 bases at J, with 12 bases between the two ends. Germline V gene sequence: CDR1 MGHDK, CDR2 SYGVNS. In DNA form, the CDR3 reads TGTGCCAGCAGTGAATACGTTGCCGGGGCCTCTGGGGCCAACGTCCTGACTTTC. This codes for CASSEYVAGASGANVLTF.

The chain combines TRBV3-1 with TRBJ1-2; no reliable D call. Trimming removed 0 bases at V and 5 bases at J, with 10 bases between. Germline CDR1 is LGHDT and CDR2 is YNNKEL (reference sequence). The CDR3 runs to 14 residues. The CDR3 DNA reads as TGTGCCAGCAGCCAAGATGGGTACGGATATGGCTACACCTTC. Translation gives CASSQDGYGYGYTF.

This clonotype was recorded a few times. The V and J genes are TRBV4-2 and TRBJ1-6; no clear D gene. The ends were cut back, 0 bases at V and 5 bases at J, with 5 bases in the middle. The CDR3 sequence is 14 residues long. Germline assignment: CDR1 LGHNA and CDR2 YNFKEQ. The CDR3 sequence is CASSQEADNSPLHF. CDR3 bases: TGTGCCAGCAGCCAAGAGGCCGATAATTCACCCCTCCACTTT.

This clonotype has only a few counts. V usage is TRBV4-2 and J usage is TRBJ2-1; no definite D call. Trimming cost V 4 bases and J 5 bases, with 15 bases left between them. This CDR3 is 15 amino acids long. Germline V gene sequence: CDR1 LGHNA, CDR2 YNFKEQ. CDR3 nucleotide sequence: TGTGCCAGCAGCCCCGTAGGGCCTAGGAACAATGAGCAGTTCTTC. Translated: CASSPVGPRNNEQFF.

The chain uses TRBV6-5 and TRBJ1-2; D unclear. The CDR3 runs 14 residues. V was cut by 2 bases and J by 4 bases, with 11 bases left in between. Germline loops: CDR1 MNHEY, CDR2 SVGAGI. CDR3 loop: CASSYQTPGYGYTF. As DNA, the CDR3 is TGTGCCAGCAGTTACCAGACCCCGGGCTATGGCTACACCTTC.

J is TRBJ1-5 and V is TRBV20-1; TRBD1 agrees at 10 bases. The length of the CDR3 is 14 residues. Trimming at V came to 6 bases and at J to 6 bases, leaving 8 bases not matched to a gene. Germline V gene lookup returns CDR1 DFQATT and CDR2 SNEGSKA (reference sequence). The CDR3 protein is CSAGDRGRGQPQHF. The CDR3 nucleotides are TGCAGTGCAGGGGACAGGGGAAGAGGTCAGCCCCAGCATTTT.

The chain links TRBV20-1 to TRBJ2-1; 13 nucleotides line up with TRBD2. V shed 3 bases and J 4 bases; nucleotides not matched to a gene: 3. CDR3 length: 15 amino acids. Germline lookup yields CDR1 DFQATT and CDR2 SNEGSKA (reference sequence). The CDR3 nucleotides are TGCAGTGCTAGCCCGACTAGCGGGAGGTACAATGAGCAGTTCTTC. Its protein is CSASPTSGRYNEQFF.

V and J are TRBV5-5 and TRBJ1-4, with 9 bases matching TRBD1. With V trimmed by 4 bases and J by 5 bases, 9 bases remained unmatched. The CDR3 is 16 residues long. Germline-derived CDR1 and CDR2 are SGHKS and YYEKEE (reference sequence). In DNA, the CDR3 is TGTGCCAGCAGCCTTAGACCGGGACAGGGAAATGAAAAACTGTTTTTT. As protein: CASSLRPGQGNEKLFF.

At least ten counts were recorded for this clonotype. The gene calls are TRBV7-9 and TRBJ1-5; possibly TRBD1 for D (5 bases). CDR1 SEHNR and CDR2 FQNEAQ come from the germline V gene (reference sequence). The CDR3 is 15 residues long. Trimming cost V 0 bases and J 3 bases, with 9 bases left between them. CDR3 residues: CASSLAGGYNQPQHF. CDR3 nucleotide sequence: TGTGCCAGCAGCTTAGCGGGGGGGTACAATCAGCCCCAGCATTTT. Supplemented by reference TRBV7-9 and TRBJ1-5, the full variable domain reads DTGVSQNPRHKITKRGQNVTFRCDPISEHNRLYWYRQTLGQGPEFLTYFQNEAQLEKSRLLSDRFSAERPKGSFSTLEIQRTEQGDSAMYLCASSLAGGYNQPQHFGDGTRLSIL.

This clonotype was observed a few times. The V gene is TRBV20-1, the J gene TRBJ2-7, with 9 bases fitting TRBD1. The V segment lost 3 bases and the J segment 6 bases; nucleotides outside the gene matches: 9. This CDR3 is 14 amino acids long. Germline CDR1 is DFQATT and CDR2 is SNEGSKA (reference sequence). This chain's CDR3 is CSASGGTGLGEQYF. CDR3 in DNA: TGCAGTGCTAGTGGGGGGACAGGGTTGGGCGAGCAGTACTTC.

This clonotype was seen a few times. The V and J genes are TRBV5-6 and TRBJ2-7, with TRBD2 matching 11 bases. This CDR3 has 15 residues. Germline CDR1 reads SGHDT; CDR2 reads YYEEEE. Trimming at V came to 5 bases and at J to 2 bases, leaving 6 bases not matched to a gene. The DNA for the CDR3 is TGTGCCAGCAGAGAGGGACTAGCGGATGCCTACGAGCAGTACTTC. Encoded protein: CASREGLADAYEQYF.

This clonotype was observed a handful of times. The rearrangement uses TRBV5-6 and TRBJ2-2; tentatively, D is TRBD2 (5 bases). The length of the CDR3 is 15 residues. V lost 2 bases, J lost 8 bases, and 16 bases lay in between. Germline V lookup: CDR1 SGHDT, CDR2 YYEEEE. This chain's CDR3 is CASSFNPRALGELFF. As DNA, the CDR3 is TGTGCCAGCAGCTTCAATCCGAGGGCCTTAGGGGAGCTGTTTTTT.

This clonotype showed up many times. V usage is TRBV12-3 or TRBV12-4 and J usage is TRBJ2-2, with D tentatively TRBD1 or TRBD2 (6 bases each). The length of the CDR3 is 13 residues. Trimming cost V 6 bases and J 9 bases, with 14 bases left between them. CDR3 loop: CASRSGGGRELFF. The CDR3 DNA follows: TGTGCCAGCAGAAGTGGAGGGGGGAGGGAGCTGTTTTTT.

This chain joins TRBV7-8 and TRBJ1-1; perhaps TRBD1 as D (6 bases). The CDR3 length is 13 residues. Germline lookup yields CDR1 SGHVS and CDR2 FQNEAQ. Between the trimmed V and J ends, which lost 1 base and 8 bases, there was a span of 11 bases. This CDR3 reads CASSLVWTEEAFF. CDR3 nucleotide sequence: TGTGCCAGCAGCTTAGTGTGGACAGAAGAAGCTTTCTTT.

This clonotype has at least ten counts. V and J are TRBV9 and TRBJ1-1; no definite D call. The CDR3 runs 15 residues. From germline, CDR1 is SGDLS and CDR2 YYNGEE. Trimming took 7 bases from V and 7 from J, leaving 23 bases between them. The CDR3 here is CASGYSQWGMNEAFF. The DNA for the CDR3 is TGTGCCAGCGGCTATAGTCAGTGGGGAATGAATGAAGCTTTCTTT.

Only a few counts were recorded for this clonotype. The rearrangement uses TRBV7-8 and TRBJ2-1, with a tentative D call TRBD1 (6 bases). With 6 bases removed from V and 8 bases from J, the gap between germline ends came to 11 bases. Germline assignment: CDR1 SGHVS and CDR2 FQNEAQ. The CDR3 sequence is 12 residues long. The CDR3 loop is CASRLQGDEQFF. CDR3 bases: TGTGCCAGCAGATTACAGGGCGATGAGCAGTTCTTC.

V usage is TRBV5-1 and J usage is TRBJ1-2; TRBD1 matches at 9 bases. The CDR3 length is 15 residues. J lost 6 bases, V lost 4 bases, and 10 bases had no gene match. CDR1 SGHRS and CDR2 YFSETQ come from the germline V gene. DNA of the CDR3: TGCGCCAGCAGCAGGGGACAGGGAGGTGGTAATGGCTACACCTTC. Protein product: CASSRGQGGGNGYTF.

This clonotype was counted between two and nine times. J is TRBJ2-5 and V is TRBV2; 7 bases align to TRBD2. The germline gives CDR1 SNHLY, CDR2 FYNNEI. The CDR3 loop spans 11 amino acids. The CDR3 reads CASGAQETQYF. DNA for the CDR3: TGTGCAAGCGGGGCGCAAGAGACCCAGTACTTC.

This clonotype was picked up a small number of times. This chain connects TRBV18 to TRBJ1-2; 8 bases fit TRBD1. The CDR3 spans 16 residues. The V gene end was trimmed by 4 bases and the J gene end by 0 bases; junction bases not matched to a gene: 7. Germline CDR1 KGHSH, CDR2 LQKENI. The CDR3 DNA reads TGTGCCAGCTCACACGGGACAGGACGAGCTAACTATGGCTACACCTTC. Amino acid sequence: CASSHGTGRANYGYTF.

As for this clonotype: At one end, the junction sequence differs from germline, possibly due to a read error. V usage is TRBV20-1 and J usage is TRBJ2-2, with D unresolved. The CDR3 is made up of 13 amino acids. CDR1 and CDR2 (germline): DFQATT, SNEGSKA (reference sequence). In DNA, the CDR3 is TGCAGTCCTAGTTCCCTGAACACCGGGGAGCTGTTTTTT. It is translated as CSPSSLNTGELFF.

The rearrangement joins TRBV12-3 or TRBV12-4 to TRBJ1-2; unclear D gene. The CDR3 loop spans 15 amino acids. V was cut by 6 bases and J by 4 bases, with 18 bases left in between. Here the CDR3 reads CASSLKGWHRYGYTF. The CDR3 DNA reads as TGTGCCAGCAGCCTCAAAGGTTGGCACCGCTATGGCTACACCTTC.